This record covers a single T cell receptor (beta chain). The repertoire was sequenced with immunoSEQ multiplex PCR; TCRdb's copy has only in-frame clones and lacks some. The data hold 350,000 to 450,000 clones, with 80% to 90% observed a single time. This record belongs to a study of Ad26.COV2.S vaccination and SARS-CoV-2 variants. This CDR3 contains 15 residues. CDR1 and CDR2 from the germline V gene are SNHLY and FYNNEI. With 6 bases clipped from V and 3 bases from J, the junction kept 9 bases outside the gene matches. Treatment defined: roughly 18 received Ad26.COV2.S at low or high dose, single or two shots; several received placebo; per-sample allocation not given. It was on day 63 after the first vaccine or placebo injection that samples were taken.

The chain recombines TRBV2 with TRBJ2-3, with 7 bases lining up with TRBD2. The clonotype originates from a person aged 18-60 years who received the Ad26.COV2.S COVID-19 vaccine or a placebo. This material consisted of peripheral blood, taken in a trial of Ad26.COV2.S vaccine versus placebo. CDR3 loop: CASSMGGSMTDTQYF. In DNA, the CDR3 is TGTGCCAGCAGCATGGGCGGGAGTATGACAGATACGCAGTATTTT.